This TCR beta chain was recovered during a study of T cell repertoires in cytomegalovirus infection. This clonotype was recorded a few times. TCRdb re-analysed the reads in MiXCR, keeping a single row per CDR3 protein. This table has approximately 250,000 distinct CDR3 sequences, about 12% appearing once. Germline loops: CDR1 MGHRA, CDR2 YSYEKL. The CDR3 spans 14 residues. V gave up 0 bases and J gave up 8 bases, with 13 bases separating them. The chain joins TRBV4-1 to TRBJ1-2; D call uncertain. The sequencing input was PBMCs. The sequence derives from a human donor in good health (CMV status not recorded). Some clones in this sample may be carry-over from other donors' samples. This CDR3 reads CASSQEGGNTGYTF. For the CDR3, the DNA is TGCGCCAGCAGCCAAGAGGGCGGGAACACCGGCTACACCTTC.